The TCR beta chain under discussion was sequenced for a study of cytomegalovirus exposure and HLA in healthy donors. Study findings and constraints: A later analysis found first-cohort TCR clusters tended to co-occur in the 120 validation repertoires. It was confirmed in vitro that three of the CMV-associated chains were specific for CMV antigens.

The count of this clone is one. Antigen: not known. Measured with immunoSEQ multiplex PCR; TCRdb has only the in-frame clones, and not every one. The sample carries 100,000 to 150,000 clones, about nine tenths recorded once. The sequenced sample was PBMCs. The clonotype comes from a man aged 25-45 years in good health and CMV-seronegative.

The CDR3 coding sequence is TGTGCCAGTAGTTCGACTTCTACCGGGGAGCTGTTTTTT. Its protein product is CASSSTSTGELFF. The chain employs TRBV19 and TRBJ2-2; D is ambiguous. The germline gives CDR1 LNHDA, CDR2 SQIVND (reference sequence). CDR3 size: 13 residues. V was cut by 5 bases and J by 5 bases, with 9 bases left in between.